In its sample, the clone carrying this TCR beta chain ranks as medium-sized. Four subsets defined by PD-1 and/or TIGIT were sorted from live CD3+CD8+TCRalphabeta+ cells. Trimming pared 0 bases from V and 3 bases from J, leaving 5 bases between. Germline V lookup: CDR1 DFQATT, CDR2 SNEGSKA (reference sequence). This CDR3 contains 13 residues. This sample is drawn from a study of circulating CD8 cells and anti-PD-1 response in melanoma. Each library started from roughly 15 ng of total RNA using the QIAseq Immune Repertoire TCR panel. TCRdb reprocessed the reads via MiXCR and lists one record per CDR3 protein. The data contain about 420 distinct CDR3 sequences, approximately 8% of them singletons.

Sequencing was performed on CD8+ T cells from PBMCs, taken at baseline or after one month of anti-PD-1 therapy (not recorded which). The clonotype was recovered from a human donor with melanoma. V usage is TRBV20-1 and J usage is TRBJ2-2; no firm D call. This CDR3 is CSARDGDTGELFF. The CDR3 nucleotides are TGCAGTGCTAGAGATGGGGACACCGGGGAGCTGTTTTTT.